Listed here are 25 T cell receptor beta chains from one sample, sequenced in a study of early T cells in non-severe SARS-CoV-2 infection (dated by TCRdb to the early 2020s). Receptors were amplified or captured by 5' RACE. The data were produced on a NextSeq 500. The public reads were quality trimmed at Q25 with fastp and then assembled into clones with MiXCR by TCRdb, keeping productive beta chains. Merged by CDR3 protein, the rows form single entries marked with the most common genes and DNA. The sample has about 70,000 distinct CDR3 sequences on record, roughly an eighth of them singletons. Around 1.3% of the sample is taken by the ten largest. Material for sequencing was whole blood. Source of these receptors: an adult who was a healthcare worker with PCR-confirmed SARS-CoV-2 infection or an uninfected control (not recorded which).

The table lists this clonotype with many counts. The chain employs TRBV28 and TRBJ1-1; D may be TRBD1 (5 bases). This CDR3 region has 15 residues. V lost 7 bases and J lost 2, with 17 bases in between. Germline V gene lookup returns CDR1 MDHEN and CDR2 SYDVKM. DNA for the CDR3: TGTGCCAGCACCCAAGGGGCAGGGTACAACACTGAAGCTTTCTTT. Translated, it gives CASTQGAGYNTEAFF. Full variable domain (rest looked up from reference TRBV28 and TRBJ1-1): DVKVTQSSRYLVKRTGEKVFLECVQDMDHENMFWYRQDPGLGLRLIYFSYDVKMKEKGDIPEGYSVSREKKERFSLILESASTNQTSMYLCASTQGAGYNTEAFFGQGTRLTVV.

This clonotype showed up many times. V and J are TRBV29-1 and TRBJ2-5; the D gene is possibly TRBD1 (5 bases). This CDR3 is built from 11 residues. V gave up 6 bases and J gave up 2 bases, with 7 bases separating them. Germline CDR1 and CDR2: SQVTM and ANQGSEA. Here the CDR3 reads CSVDIQETQYF. CDR3 DNA: TGCAGCGTGGACATTCAAGAGACCCAGTACTTC.

This clonotype appeared many times. The chain joins TRBV6-2 or TRBV6-3 to TRBJ2-1; tentatively, D is TRBD1 (5 bases). The germline V gene has CDR1 MNHEY and CDR2 SVGEGT. This CDR3 has 13 amino acids. Trimming stripped 4 bases from V and 7 bases from J, with 11 bases between. CDR3: CASSSLRGNEQFF. CDR3 nucleotide sequence: TGTGCCAGCAGTTCCCTTAGGGGAAATGAGCAGTTCTTC.

This clonotype was observed many times. The chain is built from TRBV14 and TRBJ2-1; 9 bases match TRBD2. Germline assignment: CDR1 SGHDN and CDR2 FVKESK. Trimming cost V 4 bases and J 3 bases; bases outside gene matches: 4. The CDR3 is 15 residues long. CDR3 sequence: CASSPISGSYNEQFF. The CDR3 DNA is TGTGCCAGCAGCCCAATTAGCGGGAGCTACAATGAGCAGTTCTTC.

In this sample, this clonotype turned up many times. The rearrangement uses TRBV24-1 and TRBJ2-3, with a tentative D call TRBD2 (7 bases). Germline lookup yields CDR1 KGHDR and CDR2 SFDVKD. The CDR3 consists of 15 residues. V gave up 10 bases and J gave up 11 bases, with 27 bases separating them. CDR3 loop: CATGHSGGAPGGQYF. The CDR3 DNA is TGTGCCACTGGTCATAGTGGGGGGGCTCCCGGTGGGCAGTATTTT.

At least ten counts were recorded for this clonotype. This chain links TRBV10-2 with TRBJ1-1; TRBD1 matches 8 bases. Trimming at V came to 6 bases and at J to 6 bases, leaving 6 bases not matched to a gene. CDR1 WSHSY and CDR2 SAAADI come from the germline V gene. The CDR3 loop spans 13 amino acids. The CDR3 DNA sequence: TGCGCCAGCAGACAGGACAGGGCGGCTGAAGCTTTCTTT. Amino acid sequence: CASRQDRAAEAFF.

This clonotype was seen many times. The chain has TRBV4-3 and TRBJ2-4, with 8 nucleotides matching TRBD2. The V gene end was trimmed by 0 bases and the J gene end by 2 bases; junction bases not matched to a gene: 6. The germline V gene encodes CDR1 LGHNA and CDR2 YSLEER. This CDR3 is built from 17 residues. The CDR3, as DNA: TGCGCCAGCAGCCAAGATCGGGCTAGCGGGCCCAAAAACATTCAGTACTTC. It codes for CASSQDRASGPKNIQYF.

This clonotype has more than one count but fewer than ten. This chain joins TRBV29-1 and TRBJ1-1, with no clear D. Trimming cost V 5 bases and J 0 bases, with 1 base left between them. The CDR3 spans 10 residues. CDR1 and CDR2 (germline): SQVTM, ANQGSEA. As DNA, the CDR3 is TGCAGCGTTATGAACACTGAAGCTTTCTTT. Amino acid sequence: CSVMNTEAFF. Supplemented by reference TRBV29-1 and TRBJ1-1, the full variable domain reads SAVISQKPSRDICQRGTSLTIQCQVDSQVTMMFWYRQQPGQSLTLIATANQGSEATYESGFVIDKFPISRPNLTFSTLTVSNMSPEDSSIYLCSVMNTEAFFGQGTRLTVV.

This clonotype has more than one count but fewer than ten. The rearrangement uses TRBV20-1 and TRBJ1-1; the match to TRBD1 covers 7 bases. CDR3 size: 14 residues. Trimming cost V 0 bases and J 4 bases; bases outside gene matches: 5. CDR1 and CDR2 from the germline V gene are DFQATT and SNEGSKA (reference sequence). CDR3 loop: CSARDFKGATEAFF. CDR3 in DNA: TGCAGTGCTAGAGATTTCAAGGGGGCCACTGAAGCTTTCTTT.

This clonotype came up many times. The rearrangement links TRBV12-3 or TRBV12-4 to TRBJ2-7; unclear D gene. CDR3 length: 12 residues. With 3 bases removed from V and 2 bases from J, the gap between germline ends came to 5 bases. The DNA for the CDR3 is TGTGCCAGCAGTTTGTCCACCTACGAGCAGTACTTC. Translation: CASSLSTYEQYF.

This clonotype was detected many times. The rearrangement links TRBV20-1 to TRBJ2-2; 7 nucleotides match TRBD1. The germline V gene encodes CDR1 DFQATT and CDR2 SNEGSKA (reference sequence). V lost 5 bases, J lost 0 bases, and 6 bases stayed unmatched. The CDR3 length is 15 residues. CDR3 nucleotides: TGCAGTGCTGCCCCCGGGACAGCGAACACCGGGGAGCTGTTTTTT. It specifies CSAAPGTANTGELFF.

This clonotype was seen ten or more times. The germline gene is not matched at one end of the junction; a read error may be the cause. V and J are TRBV7-6 and TRBJ2-1; 10 bases are shared with TRBD2. This CDR3 has 13 amino acids. The germline gives CDR1 SGHVS, CDR2 FNYEAQ. The CDR3 protein is CASSLAGTSDWIF. The CDR3 DNA sequence: TGTGCCAGCAGCTTGGCCGGGACTAGCGATTGGATCTTC.

There are many counts of this clonotype. The genes are TRBV7-9 and TRBJ2-3; D is uncertain. Trimming took 4 bases from V and 1 from J, leaving 12 bases between them. The CDR3 totals 15 residues. Germline loops: CDR1 SEHNR, CDR2 FQNEAQ (reference sequence). The CDR3 DNA follows: TGTGCCAGCAGCTACAAAAGGATGGGCACAGATACGCAGTATTTT. Translating gives CASSYKRMGTDTQYF.

This clonotype has a count of ten or more. This chain uses TRBV20-1 with TRBJ2-7, with D possibly TRBD2 on 6 matching bases. Germline CDR1 reads DFQATT; CDR2 reads SNEGSKA (reference sequence). V shed 7 bases and J shed 4 bases, with 8 bases lying between them. The CDR3 sequence is 10 residues long. The CDR3 reads CSVGGYEQYF. The CDR3 DNA reads as TGCAGTGTCGGGGGATACGAGCAGTACTTC.

A word on this clonotype: This clone may be a read error of a much larger clone one base away. CDR3: CASSLEGHGYTF. In DNA, the CDR3 is TGTGCCAGCAGCTTAGAGGGGCATGGCTACACCTTC. The chain recombines TRBV7-2 with TRBJ1-2; a possible D gene is TRBD1 (5 bases). This CDR3 region has 12 residues. V lost 1 base, J lost 6 bases, and 6 bases lay in between. Germline V gene sequence: CDR1 SGHTA, CDR2 FQGNSA.

The sample holds many counts of this clonotype. The chain links TRBV29-1 to TRBJ2-3, with TRBD2 identical over 10 bases. Germline V gene data show CDR1 as SQVTM and CDR2 as ANQGSEA. V trimming: 4 bases; J trimming: 5 bases; junction bases outside the gene matches: 9. CDR3 length: 15 amino acids. The CDR3 sequence: CSVGKAGGPIDTQYF. DNA for the CDR3: TGCAGCGTTGGCAAAGCGGGAGGGCCCATAGATACGCAGTATTTT.

This clonotype was detected many times. This chain uses TRBV27 with TRBJ1-6, with 9 positions matching TRBD1. The V gene end was trimmed by 9 bases and the J gene end by 10 bases; junction bases not matched to a gene: 7. The CDR3 consists of 13 residues. Looked up from germline, CDR1 is MNHEY and CDR2 is SMNVEV (reference sequence). For the CDR3, the DNA is TGTGCCAGTTGCCGGGACAGGGACTCACCCCTCCACTTT. This translates into CASCRDRDSPLHF.

This clonotype has a count of ten or more. The chain has TRBV5-1 and TRBJ1-1; TRBD1 matches 12 bases. The J segment lost 0 bases and the V segment lost 4 bases, leaving 4 bases of the junction unmatched. The CDR3 spans 16 residues. Germline-derived CDR1 and CDR2 are SGHRS and YFSETQ. CDR3 sequence reads: CASSAGTGGMNTEAFF. The DNA for the CDR3 is TGCGCCAGCAGCGCCGGGACAGGGGGCATGAACACTGAAGCTTTCTTT.

This clonotype was seen ten or more times. The chain employs TRBV28 and TRBJ2-7, with 7 positions matching TRBD1. The ends lost 5 bases at V and 2 bases at J; junction bases unmatched: 9. CDR1 and CDR2 (germline): MDHEN, SYDVKM. The CDR3 covers 15 residues. CDR3 amino acids: CASSERTGNPYEQYF. CDR3 sequence (DNA): TGTGCCAGCAGTGAACGGACAGGAAACCCCTACGAGCAGTACTTC.

This clonotype was observed many times. This rearrangement joins TRBV5-4 to TRBJ2-5; D possibly corresponds to TRBD2 (7 bases). Looked up from germline, CDR1 is SGHNT and CDR2 is YYREEE (reference sequence). V shed 7 bases and J shed 5 bases, with 24 bases lying between them. The CDR3 has 16 amino acids. CDR3 sequence (DNA): TGTGCCAGCTCTCACTTGGGGGGGGCCGTCAGCGAGACCCAGTACTTC. Translation gives CASSHLGGAVSETQYF.

Ten or more counts support this clonotype. Here the CDR3 reads CASSSSPGQGRGPQHF. In DNA form, the CDR3 reads TGTGCCAGCAGCTCTTCCCCGGGACAGGGCCGCGGGCCCCAGCATTTT. The J gene is TRBJ1-5, the V gene TRBV7-6; 9 bases align to TRBD1. The V gene end was trimmed by 4 bases and the J gene end by 9 bases; junction bases not matched to a gene: 13. The CDR3 sequence is 16 residues long. Germline values: CDR1 SGHVS, CDR2 FNYEAQ.

With respect to this clonotype: This may stem from a read error, because a much larger clone lies one nucleotide away. V gene TRBV27 combines with J gene TRBJ1-4; 10 positions agree with TRBD1. V dropped 7 bases and J dropped 5; count of bases not matched to a gene: 13. The length of the CDR3 is 17 residues. In germline, CDR1 is MNHEY, CDR2 SMNVEV (reference sequence). In nucleotides, the CDR3 is TGTGCCAGCAACATCCGGGACAGGGGAATAGAAAATGAAAAACTGTTTTTT. Amino acids: CASNIRDRGIENEKLFF.

This clonotype was recorded many times. The V gene is TRBV6-5, the J gene TRBJ2-1; 7 positions match TRBD1. V dropped 5 bases and J dropped 4; count of bases not matched to a gene: 2. CDR3 length: 13 residues. The germline V gene has CDR1 MNHEY and CDR2 SVGAGI. CDR3 region: CASSQDRYNEQFF. CDR3 coding DNA: TGTGCCAGCAGTCAGGACAGGTACAATGAGCAGTTCTTC.

This clonotype was picked up many times. The V gene is TRBV7-9, the J gene TRBJ1-4; D gene unclear. The V gene lost 5 bases and the J gene lost 4 bases, with 20 bases spanning the gap. CDR3 length equals 17 residues. Germline V gene lookup returns CDR1 SEHNR and CDR2 FQNEAQ (reference sequence). CDR3 protein: CASSASAGERYNEKLFF. In DNA form, the CDR3 reads TGTGCCAGCAGCGCTAGCGCCGGGGAGAGGTATAATGAAAAACTGTTTTTT.

This clonotype has at least ten counts. The J gene is TRBJ1-1, the V gene TRBV27; tentative D call: TRBD1 (5 bases). The germline gives CDR1 MNHEY, CDR2 SMNVEV (reference sequence). This CDR3 is 13 amino acids long. With 4 bases removed from V and 3 bases from J, the gap between germline ends came to 9 bases. CDR3 loop: CASSSTGYTEAFF. The CDR3 DNA reads as TGTGCCAGCAGTTCCACAGGTTACACTGAAGCTTTCTTT.